This record concerns one T cell receptor (beta chain) sequence. This sample's treatment: around 19 received Ad26.COV2.S at low or high dose, single or two shots; 5 received placebo; per-sample allocation not given. Repertoires come from day 63 after the first vaccine or placebo injection. TCRdb's copy holds only in-frame clones and misses some; the assay was immunoSEQ multiplex PCR. Here the sample spans about 350,000 clones, 65% to 90% being singletons. Germline V gene sequence: CDR1 SGDLS, CDR2 YYNGEE. CDR3 size: 15 residues. Trimming removed 0 bases from V and 8 bases from J, with 17 bases in between. The data belong to a study of Ad26.COV2.S vaccination and SARS-CoV-2 variants.

The specimen comprised peripheral blood, sampled in a trial of Ad26.COV2.S vaccine versus placebo. The genes are TRBV9 and TRBJ1-2; D perhaps matches TRBD1 (5 bases). The sequence was obtained from a person aged 18 to 59 who received the Ad26.COV2.S COVID-19 vaccine or a placebo. This chain's CDR3 is CASSVAPGVLQGYTF. The CDR3 region has the DNA TGTGCCAGCAGCGTAGCTCCGGGGGTCCTTCAGGGCTACACCTTC.